Below, 4 T cell receptor beta chains from the same sample are listed, as sequenced in a study of cytomegalovirus exposure and HLA in healthy donors. In the PCR, 60 Vbeta and 13 Jbeta primers were used. Sequencing was performed with immunoSEQ multiplex PCR; in TCRdb, only in-frame clones are kept and a portion is missing. The sample table includes about 130,000 clones. Sequenced input: PBMCs. These receptors came from a man between 18 and 29 years old in good health and CMV-seronegative.

The chain is built from TRBV30 and TRBJ1-5, with 8 bases matching TRBD1. CDR3 length: 18 amino acids. With 0 bases clipped from V and 1 base from J, the junction kept 11 bases outside the gene matches. The germline V gene has CDR1 GTSNPN and CDR2 SVGIG (reference sequence). The CDR3 reads CAWSVDRGLGGSNQPQHF. DNA for the CDR3: TGTGCCTGGAGTGTCGACAGGGGTCTGGGTGGGAGCAATCAGCCCCAGCATTTT.

This chain uses TRBV6-5 with TRBJ1-5; TRBD1 matches at 7 bases. CDR3 length: 15 residues. V lost 6 bases to trimming and J lost 2 bases; unmatched junction nucleotides: 7. CDR1 and CDR2 from the germline V gene are MNHEY and SVGAGI. This CDR3 is CASSRSDRGNQPQHF. The CDR3 DNA reads as TGTGCCAGCAGCCGATCCGACAGGGGCAATCAGCCCCAGCATTTT.

The chain uses TRBV7-3 and TRBJ2-2; 10 bases agree with TRBD2. V shed 5 bases and J 5 bases; nucleotides not matched to a gene: 11. Germline-derived CDR1 and CDR2 are SGHTA and FQGTGA. CDR3 length: 17 amino acids. CDR3 sequence (DNA): TGTGCCAGCAGCCCGAGCGGGGGGGTCACCGGAACCGGGGAGCTGTTTTTT. Translated, it gives CASSPSGGVTGTGELFF.

V and J are TRBV5-8 and TRBJ2-7; 7 bases match TRBD1. CDR3 size: 14 residues. Trimming removed 4 bases from V and 2 bases from J; junction bases left unmatched: 6. Germline CDR1 reads SGHTS; CDR2 reads YDEGEE. The CDR3, as DNA: TGTGCCAGCAGCCCCCGTGACAGGGCCTACGAGCAGTACTTC. This codes for CASSPRDRAYEQYF.